The present TCR beta chain was sequenced within a study of long-term antiretroviral therapy in people with HIV. A v3.0 immunoSEQ assay was performed at survey level. About 35,000-55,000 T-cell genomes per sample were the sequencing target. Libraries were prepared by immunoSEQ multiplex PCR; TCRdb keeps only in-frame clonotypes and omits some of them. This table holds 13,000 to 15,000 clones, about 80% found once. This clone was picked up one time. Its antigen is unidentified. CDR1 SGHTS and CDR2 YDEGEE come from the germline V gene. V was pared by 1 base and J by 4 bases, with 17 bases between. The length of the CDR3 is 16 residues. Overall study results and limits: There were no data on ART adherence, viral resistance or therapy changes, a gap that limits inferences about post-ART repertoire changes.

This chain uses TRBV5-8 with TRBJ1-2; unclear D gene. This specimen was unsorted PBMCs, taken 1.3 years before starting antiretroviral therapy. This receptor was identified in a man aged 35-49 years with HIV. CDR3 in DNA: TGTGCCAGCAGCTTGTGGGCCTCGAACTTGATCTATGGCTACACCTTC. It yields the protein CASSLWASNLIYGYTF.